The present TCR beta chain was sequenced within a study of regulatory T cells in long-lasting Graves disease. The overall study: Newly diagnosed Graves' patients took antithyroid drugs under 3 months.

Time point given: newly diagnosed GD, antithyroid drugs for less than 3 months. RNA extracted from PBMCs served as the sequencing template. In each case, Graves' disease was diagnosed per American Thyroid Association guidelines. Those enrolled as patients came out of an endocrinology department in Xi'an, China. There are 14 residues in the CDR3. After removal of 8 bases from V and 10 bases from J, the junction contained 11 bases not matched to a gene. CDR3 regions were amplified by Arm-PCR using iRepertoire HTBI primers to build TCR beta libraries. TCRdb reprocessed the multiplex PCR reads with MiXCR, giving one entry per CDR3 protein. The table lists over 500,000 distinct CDR3 sequences, around 15% of them singletons. This clonotype has a count of ten or more. The antigen remains undetermined. Findings of the study overall: The study found lower TCR diversity in persistent Graves' patients than in newly diagnosed ones.

The sample was also reused in another study, on T cells in Graves' hyperthyroidism and ophthalmopathy.

The chain is built from TRBV12-3 or TRBV12-4 and TRBJ1-4; the match to TRBD1 covers 9 bases. The sequence derives from a woman aged 25 to 45 with Graves disease. The sample consisted of peripheral blood mononuclear cells (PBMCs), taken at new diagnosis, from a patient treated with antithyroid drugs. CDR3 loop: CASGGQGKGVKLFF. DNA of the CDR3: TGTGCCAGCGGGGGACAGGGAAAAGGAGTAAAACTGTTTTTT.